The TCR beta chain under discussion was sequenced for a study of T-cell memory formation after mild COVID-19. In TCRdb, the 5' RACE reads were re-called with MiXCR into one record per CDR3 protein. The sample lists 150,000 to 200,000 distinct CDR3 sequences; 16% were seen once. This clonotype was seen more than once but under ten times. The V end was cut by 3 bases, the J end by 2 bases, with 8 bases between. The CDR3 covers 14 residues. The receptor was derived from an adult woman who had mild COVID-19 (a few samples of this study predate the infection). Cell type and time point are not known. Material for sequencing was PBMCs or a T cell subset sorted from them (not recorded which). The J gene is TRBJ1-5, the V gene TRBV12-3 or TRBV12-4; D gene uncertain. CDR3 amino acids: CASSFPGGNQPQHF. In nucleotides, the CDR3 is TGTGCCAGCAGTTTCCCAGGTGGCAATCAGCCCCAGCATTTT.